Below, 24 T cell receptor beta chains from the same sample are listed, as sequenced in a study of T cell changes during pregnancy in multiple sclerosis. Method: immunoSEQ multiplex PCR; TCRdb's copy keeps in-frame clones and lacks some. Of 20,000 to 25,000 clones in the sample, approximately 81% are singletons; the top ten hold 7.5% to 8%. The sequencing here drew on CD8+ T cells from peripheral blood mononuclear cells, taken before pregnancy. These receptors originate from a female donor with multiple sclerosis, enrolled in a pregnancy study.

The chain couples TRBV18 to TRBJ2-7, with 10 bases identical to TRBD1. V was pared by 3 bases and J by 4 bases, with 3 bases of the junction left unmatched. The CDR3 consists of 14 residues. Per the germline V gene, CDR1 is KGHSH and CDR2 is LQKENI. The chain's CDR3 is CASSPRDRGYEQYF. In DNA form, the CDR3 reads TGTGCCAGCTCACCCAGGGACAGGGGTTACGAGCAGTACTTC.

The gene calls are TRBV27 and TRBJ2-1; D uncertain. The CDR3 loop spans 14 amino acids. The V end lost 6 bases, the J end lost 7 bases, and 16 bases lay between the germline ends. CDR1 is MNHEY, CDR2 SMNVEV, per germline (reference sequence). The DNA for the CDR3 is TGTGCCAGCAGATCCCGCCTGCTTGAGAATGAGCAGTTCTTC. Amino acids: CASRSRLLENEQFF.

V usage is TRBV14 and J usage is TRBJ2-7, with no clear D. The V end was cut by 0 bases, the J end by 6 bases, with 9 bases between. The germline V gene has CDR1 SGHDN and CDR2 FVKESK. This CDR3 comprises 13 residues. CDR3 loop: CASSQDPVTEQYF. In DNA, the CDR3 is TGTGCCAGCAGCCAAGATCCGGTAACCGAGCAGTACTTC.

The rearrangement joins TRBV19 to TRBJ1-1; the match to TRBD1 covers 12 bases. The CDR3 has 17 residues. CDR1 is LNHDA and CDR2 is SQIVND in the germline V gene (reference sequence). The trim removed 7 bases at V and 3 bases at J, leaving 12 bases unmatched. The CDR3 loop is CASTPLRDRGLDTEAFF. The DNA for the CDR3 is TGTGCCAGTACCCCCCTCCGGGACAGGGGGCTGGACACTGAAGCTTTCTTT.

The genes are TRBV7-2 and TRBJ2-7, with a tentative D call TRBD2 (5 bases). Trimming shortened V by 0 bases and J by 7 bases, and 19 bases separated the two germline ends. This CDR3 spans 16 amino acids. CDR1 and CDR2 from the germline V gene are SGHTA and FQGNSA. The CDR3 spells CASSLAPGIVLREQYF. The CDR3 DNA reads TGTGCCAGCAGCTTAGCCCCCGGGATAGTTTTAAGGGAGCAGTACTTC.

This clone was seen a single time. This chain connects TRBV27 to TRBJ2-5; no firm D call. V was shortened by 3 bases and J by 0 bases, with 5 bases between the two germline ends. CDR3 length equals 13 residues. Germline values: CDR1 MNHEY, CDR2 SMNVEV (reference sequence). The CDR3 DNA reads as TGTGCCAGCAGTTTGATAGACCAAGAGACCCAGTACTTC. Translating gives CASSLIDQETQYF.

The chain couples TRBV27 to TRBJ2-3; D ambiguous. CDR3 length: 13 residues. Germline V CDR1 and CDR2: MNHEY, SMNVEV (reference sequence). The V gene lost 5 bases and the J gene lost 0 bases, with 6 bases spanning the gap. The CDR3 loop reads CASSPSSTDTQYF. The CDR3 DNA reads TGTGCCAGCAGTCCCTCTAGCACAGATACGCAGTATTTT.

Worth noting for this clone: One junction end disagrees with the germline gene, perhaps due to a read error. The chain employs TRBV7-7 and TRBJ2-1; tentative D call: TRBD2 (6 bases). This CDR3 has 15 residues. CDR1 is SSHAT, CDR2 FNYEAQ, per germline (reference sequence). The CDR3 protein is CASSRDLELYNEQFF. DNA of the CDR3: TGTGCTAGCAGCCGGGACTTGGAGCTATACAATGAGCAGTTCTTC.

This sequence joins TRBV11-3 and TRBJ2-7, with 8 bases lining up with TRBD1. The J segment lost 1 base and the V segment lost 5 bases, leaving 7 bases of the junction unmatched. Germline CDR1 is SGHNT and CDR2 is YENEEA. CDR3 length: 15 amino acids. The CDR3 DNA sequence: TGTGCCAGCAGCCCTTCAGGGGGCGCGTCCTACGAGCAGTACTTC. This gives the protein CASSPSGGASYEQYF.

The chain couples TRBV4-2 to TRBJ1-5, with 8 bases identical to TRBD1. This CDR3 spans 16 amino acids. Trimming cost V 4 bases and J 3 bases; bases outside gene matches: 8. Germline values: CDR1 LGHNA, CDR2 YNFKEQ. The CDR3 reads CASSLQQGENNQPQHF. The CDR3 DNA is TGTGCCAGCAGCCTCCAACAGGGGGAAAACAATCAGCCCCAGCATTTT.

The chain couples TRBV29-1 to TRBJ2-1; 11 bases map to TRBD2. This CDR3 contains 16 residues. CDR1 and CDR2 from the germline V gene are SQVTM and ANQGSEA. V lost 7 bases and J lost 0; bases outside the gene matches: 8. CDR3 in DNA: TGCAGCGCTGGCGGACTAGCGGGTAGCTCCTACAATGAGCAGTTCTTC. This codes for CSAGGLAGSSYNEQFF.

V gene TRBV4-1 combines with J gene TRBJ2-1, with 7 bases fitting TRBD1. The CDR3 is 17 amino acids. Looked up from germline, CDR1 is MGHRA and CDR2 is YSYEKL. Trimming at V came to 0 bases and at J to 0 bases, leaving 5 bases not matched to a gene. The CDR3 region is CASSQEGQASSYNEQFF. The CDR3 bases are TGCGCCAGCAGCCAAGAAGGACAGGCGAGCTCCTACAATGAGCAGTTCTTC.

The chain recombines TRBV7-9 with TRBJ2-7; the match to TRBD1 covers 9 bases. This CDR3 spans 16 amino acids. The V gene's germline CDR1 is SEHNR and CDR2 FQNEAQ (reference sequence). V shed 5 bases, J shed 3 bases, and the junction held 11 bases outside the gene matches. The CDR3 DNA reads TGTGCCAGCAGCCCCACCACAGGGGGCTTAGACTACGAGCAGTACTTC. This codes for CASSPTTGGLDYEQYF.

This rearrangement joins TRBV6-6 to TRBJ1-5; weak D call: TRBD1 (5 bases). The V end lost 5 bases, the J end lost 3 bases, and 11 bases lay between the germline ends. The CDR3 runs to 14 residues. CDR1 and CDR2 (germline): MNHNY, SVGAGI (reference sequence). CDR3 amino acids: CASSPPGVNQPQHF. The CDR3 bases are TGTGCCAGCAGTCCCCCGGGGGTCAATCAGCCCCAGCATTTT.

The chain uses TRBV9 and TRBJ2-3, with a possible D match to TRBD1 (6 bases). This CDR3 has 15 amino acids. The V end was cut by 0 bases, the J end by 0 bases, with 8 bases between. Germline CDR1 and CDR2: SGDLS and YYNGEE. CDR3 loop: CASSVEDSSTDTQYF. The CDR3 DNA follows: TGTGCCAGCAGCGTAGAGGACAGTAGCACAGATACGCAGTATTTT. The full variable domain, completed using reference TRBV9 and TRBJ2-3, is DSGVTQTPKHLITATGQRVTLRCSPRSGDLSVYWYQQSLDQGLQFLIQYYNGEERAKGNILERFSAQQFPDLHSELNLSSLELGDSALYFCASSVEDSSTDTQYFGPGTRLTVL.

The J gene is TRBJ2-5, the V gene TRBV10-1; 8 positions match TRBD1. V was clipped by 0 bases and J by 3 bases; unmatched bases: 9. Germline-derived CDR1 and CDR2 are WNHNN and SYGVQD (reference sequence). This CDR3 contains 17 residues. The CDR3 loop reads CASSESWAGGLEETQYF. DNA for the CDR3: TGCGCCAGCAGTGAGTCATGGGCAGGGGGCCTGGAAGAGACCCAGTACTTC.

V usage is TRBV2 and J usage is TRBJ2-1, with D possibly TRBD2 on 6 matching bases. Trimming removed 4 bases from V and 3 bases from J, with 7 bases in between. Germline V gives CDR1 SNHLY, CDR2 FYNNEI. The CDR3 runs to 13 residues. Here the CDR3 DNA reads TGTGCCAGCAGTGCCGGGGGCTACAATGAGCAGTTCTTC. It translates to CASSAGGYNEQFF.

The chain is built from TRBV2 and TRBJ2-7, with TRBD2 identical over 7 bases. Trimming cost V 5 bases and J 4 bases; bases outside gene matches: 8. The CDR3 length is 14 residues. Per germline, CDR1 SNHLY and CDR2 FYNNEI. CDR3 residues: CASSSGTIPYEQYF. The CDR3 nucleotides are TGTGCCAGCAGTTCCGGGACTATACCATACGAGCAGTACTTC. The full variable domain, completed using reference TRBV2 and TRBJ2-7, is EPEVTQTPSHQVTQMGQEVILRCVPISNHLYFYWYRQILGQKVEFLVSFYNNEISEKSEIFDDQFSVERPDGSNFTLKIRSTKLEDSAMYFCASSSGTIPYEQYFGPGTRLTVT.

This chain links TRBV6-5 with TRBJ2-1; perhaps TRBD2 as D (6 bases). The germline V gene has CDR1 MNHEY and CDR2 SVGAGI. V shed 4 bases and J shed 3 bases, with 16 bases lying between them. This CDR3 region has 16 residues. The CDR3 region has the DNA TGTGCCAGCAGTTCTCTAGCGCTGGCGTTCTACAATGAGCAGTTCTTC. Translating gives CASSSLALAFYNEQFF.

The V gene is TRBV5-1, the J gene TRBJ2-1, with 7 bases lining up with TRBD2. After removal of 4 bases from V and 0 bases from J, the junction contained 4 bases not matched to a gene. The germline V gene has CDR1 SGHRS and CDR2 YFSETQ. The CDR3 loop spans 15 amino acids. As DNA, the CDR3 is TGCGCCAGCAGCAGTGCTAGCGGCTCCTACAATGAGCAGTTCTTC. Protein: CASSSASGSYNEQFF.

The V call is TRBV4-3, the J call TRBJ2-7, with TRBD1 identical over 7 bases. The CDR3 loop spans 15 amino acids. V shed 2 bases, J shed 4 bases, and the junction held 8 bases outside the gene matches. In germline, CDR1 is LGHNA, CDR2 YSLEER. This CDR3 reads CASSQTQGLGYEQYF. The DNA for the CDR3 is TGCGCCAGCAGCCAAACACAGGGGCTCGGGTACGAGCAGTACTTC.

In this sample, this clone turned up once. CDR3: CASSLFDRGLIYGYTF. The CDR3 coding sequence is TGTGCCAGCAGTTTATTCGACAGGGGGTTGATCTATGGCTACACCTTC. The chain recombines TRBV28 with TRBJ1-2, with 9 bases aligning to TRBD1. CDR1 is MDHEN, CDR2 SYDVKM, per germline. The V segment lost 1 base and the J segment 4 bases; nucleotides outside the gene matches: 7. The CDR3 totals 16 residues.

The gene calls are TRBV10-3 and TRBJ2-7; 7 bases align to TRBD1. The CDR3 covers 14 residues. Germline assignment: CDR1 ENHRY and CDR2 SYGVKD. J was trimmed by 5 bases and V by 0 bases; bases with no gene match: 4. In DNA, the CDR3 is TGTGCCATCAGTGAGTCGAGCACAGGGGACGAGCAGTACTTC. Encoded protein: CAISESSTGDEQYF.

This clone was recorded once. The genes are TRBV6-1 and TRBJ1-2, with a tentative D call TRBD1 (5 bases). CDR1 is MNHNS and CDR2 is SASEGT in the germline V gene. This CDR3 comprises 15 residues. V was shortened by 5 bases and J by 5 bases, with 18 bases between the two germline ends. The CDR3: CASSILGGDWYGYTF. The DNA of the CDR3 is TGTGCCAGCAGTATCCTGGGGGGTGATTGGTATGGCTACACCTTC.